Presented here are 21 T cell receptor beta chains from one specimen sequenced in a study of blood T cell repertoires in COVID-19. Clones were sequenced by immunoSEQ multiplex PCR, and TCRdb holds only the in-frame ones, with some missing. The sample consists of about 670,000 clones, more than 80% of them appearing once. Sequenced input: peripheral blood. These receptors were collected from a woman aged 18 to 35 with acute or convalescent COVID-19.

The CDR3 loop reads CATFPLRVTEAFF. The CDR3 DNA reads as TGTGCCACCTTTCCCCTACGGGTCACTGAAGCTTTCTTT. V usage is TRBV7-5 and J usage is TRBJ1-1. TRBV7-5 is a recognized pseudogene. The CDR3 is 13 amino acids.

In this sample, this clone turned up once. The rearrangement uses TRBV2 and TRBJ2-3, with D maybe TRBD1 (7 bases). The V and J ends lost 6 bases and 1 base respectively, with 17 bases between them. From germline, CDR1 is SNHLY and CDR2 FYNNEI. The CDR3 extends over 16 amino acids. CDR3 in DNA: TGTGCCAGCAGGTCAGGGGGGCAGGTTGGCACAGATACGCAGTATTTT. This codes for CASRSGGQVGTDTQYF.

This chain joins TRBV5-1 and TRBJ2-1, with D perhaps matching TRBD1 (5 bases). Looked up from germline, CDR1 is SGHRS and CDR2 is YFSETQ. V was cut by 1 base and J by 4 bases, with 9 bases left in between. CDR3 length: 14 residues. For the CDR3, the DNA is TGCGCCAGCAGCTTGTTCCAGGGTTACAATGAGCAGTTCTTC. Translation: CASSLFQGYNEQFF.

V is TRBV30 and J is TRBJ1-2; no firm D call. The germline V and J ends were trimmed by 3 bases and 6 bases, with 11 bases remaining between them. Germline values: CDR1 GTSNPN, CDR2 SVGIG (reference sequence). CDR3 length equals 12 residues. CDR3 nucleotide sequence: TGTGCCTGGAGATCGAGGCGGAATGGCTACACCTTC. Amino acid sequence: CAWRSRRNGYTF.

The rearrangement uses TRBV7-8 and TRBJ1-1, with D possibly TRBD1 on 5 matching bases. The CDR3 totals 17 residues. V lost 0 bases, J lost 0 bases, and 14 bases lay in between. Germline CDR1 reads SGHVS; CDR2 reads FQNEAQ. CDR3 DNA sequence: TGTGCCAGCAGCTTAGCCGCAGGGTATTTGATGAACACTGAAGCTTTCTTT. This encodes CASSLAAGYLMNTEAFF.

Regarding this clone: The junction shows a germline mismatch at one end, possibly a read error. The CDR3 loop reads CASKTGSAGDTQYF. The CDR3, as DNA: TGTGCGAGCAAGACAGGGTCGGCGGGGGATACGCAGTATTTT. The chain combines TRBV6-5 with TRBJ2-3, with D perhaps TRBD1 (7 bases). The germline gives CDR1 MNHEY, CDR2 SVGAGI. The CDR3 is made up of 14 amino acids.

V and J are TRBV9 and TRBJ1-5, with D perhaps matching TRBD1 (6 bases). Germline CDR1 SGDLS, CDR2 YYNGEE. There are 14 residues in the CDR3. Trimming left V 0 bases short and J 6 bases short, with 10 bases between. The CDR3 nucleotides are TGTGCCAGCAGCGTAGGGGGGCAGGGTCAGCCCCAGCATTTT. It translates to CASSVGGQGQPQHF.

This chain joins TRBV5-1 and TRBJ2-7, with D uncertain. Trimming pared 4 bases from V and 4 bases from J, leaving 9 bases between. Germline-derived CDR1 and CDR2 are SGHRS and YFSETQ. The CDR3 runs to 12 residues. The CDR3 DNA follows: TGCGCCAGCAGCCAAAACTTATACGAGCAGTACTTC. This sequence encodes CASSQNLYEQYF.

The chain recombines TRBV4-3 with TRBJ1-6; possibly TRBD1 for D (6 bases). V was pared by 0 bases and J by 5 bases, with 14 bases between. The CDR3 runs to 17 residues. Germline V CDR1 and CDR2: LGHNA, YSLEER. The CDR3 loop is CASSQDRGGLNNSPLHF. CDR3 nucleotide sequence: TGCGCCAGCAGCCAAGATAGGGGGGGCCTGAATAATTCACCCCTCCACTTT.

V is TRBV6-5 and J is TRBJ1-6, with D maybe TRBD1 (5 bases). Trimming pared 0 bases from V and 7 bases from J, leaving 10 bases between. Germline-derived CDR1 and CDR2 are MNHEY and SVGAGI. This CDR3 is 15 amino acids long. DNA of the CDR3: TGTGCCAGCAGTTACTCGGGGCCGCTAAATTCACCCCTCCACTTT. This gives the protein CASSYSGPLNSPLHF.

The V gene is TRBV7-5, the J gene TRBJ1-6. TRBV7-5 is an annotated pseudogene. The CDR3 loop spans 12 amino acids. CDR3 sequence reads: CARRRYNSPLHF. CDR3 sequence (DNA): TGTGCCAGAAGGCGGTATAATTCACCCCTCCACTTT.

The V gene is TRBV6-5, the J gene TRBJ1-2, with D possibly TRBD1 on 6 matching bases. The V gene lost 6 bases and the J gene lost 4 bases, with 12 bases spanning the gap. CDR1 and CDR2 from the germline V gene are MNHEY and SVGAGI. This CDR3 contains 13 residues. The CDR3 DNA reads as TGTGCCAGCAGCGAGGACAGATTCTATGGCTACACCTTC. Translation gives CASSEDRFYGYTF.

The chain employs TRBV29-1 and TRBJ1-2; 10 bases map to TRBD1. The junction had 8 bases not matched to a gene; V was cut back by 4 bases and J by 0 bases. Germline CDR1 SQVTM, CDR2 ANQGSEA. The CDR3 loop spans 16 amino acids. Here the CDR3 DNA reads TGCAGCGTTGGGACAGGGGGTAATCTAGCTAACTATGGCTACACCTTC. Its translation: CSVGTGGNLANYGYTF.

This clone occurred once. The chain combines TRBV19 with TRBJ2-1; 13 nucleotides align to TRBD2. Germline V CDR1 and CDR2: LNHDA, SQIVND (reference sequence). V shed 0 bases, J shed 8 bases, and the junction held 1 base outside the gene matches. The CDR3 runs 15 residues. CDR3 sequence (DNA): TGTGCCAGTAGTATAGAACTAGCGGGGGGGTATGAGCAGTTCTTC. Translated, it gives CASSIELAGGYEQFF.

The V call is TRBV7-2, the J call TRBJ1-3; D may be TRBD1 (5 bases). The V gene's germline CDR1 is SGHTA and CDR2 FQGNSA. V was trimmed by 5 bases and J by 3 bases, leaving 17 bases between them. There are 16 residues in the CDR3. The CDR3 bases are TGTGCCAGCAGCGGGGGAGGAGTGTTGCTTGGAAACACCATATATTTT. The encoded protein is CASSGGGVLLGNTIYF. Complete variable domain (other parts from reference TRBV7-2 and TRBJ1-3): GAGVSQSPSNKVTEKGKDVELRCDPISGHTALYWYRQSLGQGLEFLIYFQGNSAPDKSGLPSDRFSAERTGGSVSTLTIQRTQQEDSAVYLCASSGGGVLLGNTIYFGEGSWLTVV.

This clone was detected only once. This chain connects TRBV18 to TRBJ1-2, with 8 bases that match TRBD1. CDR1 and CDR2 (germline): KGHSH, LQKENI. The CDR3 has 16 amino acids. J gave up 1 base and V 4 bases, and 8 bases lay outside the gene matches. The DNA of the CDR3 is TGTGCCAGCTCACGCGGACAGGGTTCGGGTAACTATGGCTACACCTTC. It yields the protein CASSRGQGSGNYGYTF. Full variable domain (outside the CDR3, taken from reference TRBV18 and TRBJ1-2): NAGVMQNPRHLVRRRGQEARLRCSPMKGHSHVYWYRQLPEEGLKFMVYLQKENIIDESGMPKERFSAEFPKEGPSILRIQQVVRGDSAAYFCASSRGQGSGNYGYTFGSGTRLTVV.

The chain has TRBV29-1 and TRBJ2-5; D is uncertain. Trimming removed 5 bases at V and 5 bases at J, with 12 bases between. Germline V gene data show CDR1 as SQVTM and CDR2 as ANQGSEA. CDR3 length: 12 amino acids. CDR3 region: CSVIWPPETQYF. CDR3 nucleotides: TGCAGCGTTATCTGGCCCCCCGAGACCCAGTACTTC. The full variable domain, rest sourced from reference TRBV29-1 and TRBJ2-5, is SAVISQKPSRDICQRGTSLTIQCQVDSQVTMMFWYRQQPGQSLTLIATANQGSEATYESGFVIDKFPISRPNLTFSTLTVSNMSPEDSSIYLCSVIWPPETQYFGPGTRLLVL.

The CDR3 sequence is CASSVGGTALYEQYF. CDR3 bases: TGTGCCAGCAGCGTAGGGGGGACAGCACTCTACGAGCAGTACTTC. J is TRBJ2-7 and V is TRBV9, with 7 bases lining up with TRBD1. This CDR3 contains 15 residues. Looked up from germline, CDR1 is SGDLS and CDR2 is YYNGEE. V lost 0 bases, J lost 3 bases, and 6 bases stayed unmatched.

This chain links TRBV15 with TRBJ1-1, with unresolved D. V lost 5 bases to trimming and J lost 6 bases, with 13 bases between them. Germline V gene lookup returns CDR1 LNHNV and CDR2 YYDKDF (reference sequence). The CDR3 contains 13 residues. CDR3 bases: TGTGCCACCAGCCCCAGAGCCGGGGCTGAAGCTTTCTTT. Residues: CATSPRAGAEAFF.

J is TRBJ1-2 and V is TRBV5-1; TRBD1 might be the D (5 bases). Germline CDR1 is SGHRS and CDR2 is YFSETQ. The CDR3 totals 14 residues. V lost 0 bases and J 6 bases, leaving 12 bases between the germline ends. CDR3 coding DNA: TGCGCCAGCAGCTTGGTGCAGGCACAGGATGGCTACACCTTC. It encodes CASSLVQAQDGYTF.

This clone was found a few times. The CDR3 region is CAISEYGGTYEQYF. The CDR3 nucleotides read TGTGCCATCAGTGAGTACGGAGGGACCTACGAGCAGTACTTC. The chain is built from TRBV10-3 and TRBJ2-7; a weak D match, TRBD2 (6 bases). The CDR3 is made up of 14 amino acids. The germline V gene encodes CDR1 ENHRY and CDR2 SYGVKD. Trimming took 1 base from V and 2 from J, leaving 9 bases between them.